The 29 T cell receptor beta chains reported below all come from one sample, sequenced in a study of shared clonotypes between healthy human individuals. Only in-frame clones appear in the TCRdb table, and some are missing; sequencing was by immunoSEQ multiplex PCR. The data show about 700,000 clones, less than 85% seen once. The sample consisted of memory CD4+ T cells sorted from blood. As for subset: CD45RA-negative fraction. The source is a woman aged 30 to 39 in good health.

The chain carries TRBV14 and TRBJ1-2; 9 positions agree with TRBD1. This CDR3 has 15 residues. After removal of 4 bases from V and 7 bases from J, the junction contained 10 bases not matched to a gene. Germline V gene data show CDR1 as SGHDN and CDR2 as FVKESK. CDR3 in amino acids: CASSPNPGQGFGYTF. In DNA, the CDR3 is TGTGCCAGCAGCCCGAATCCGGGACAGGGTTTTGGCTACACCTTC.

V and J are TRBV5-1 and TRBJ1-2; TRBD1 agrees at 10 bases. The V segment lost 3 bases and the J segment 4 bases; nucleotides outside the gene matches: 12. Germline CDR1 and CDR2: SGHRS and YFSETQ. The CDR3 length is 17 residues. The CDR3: CASSSQRGQGGIYGYTF. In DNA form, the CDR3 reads TGCGCCAGCAGCTCCCAGAGAGGACAGGGGGGTATCTATGGCTACACCTTC.

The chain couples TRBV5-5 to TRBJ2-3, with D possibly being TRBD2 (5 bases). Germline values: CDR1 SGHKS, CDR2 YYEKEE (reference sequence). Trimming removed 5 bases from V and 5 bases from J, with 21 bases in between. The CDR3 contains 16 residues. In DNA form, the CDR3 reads TGTGCCAGCAGAAAAGATTCGACCACACGGGGAGATACGCAGTATTTT. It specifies CASRKDSTTRGDTQYF.

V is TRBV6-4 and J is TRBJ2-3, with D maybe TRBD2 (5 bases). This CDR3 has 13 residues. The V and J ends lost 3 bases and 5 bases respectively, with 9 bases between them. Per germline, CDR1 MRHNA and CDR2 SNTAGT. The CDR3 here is CASSDIAGDTQYF. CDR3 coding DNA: TGTGCCAGCAGTGATATCGCGGGAGATACGCAGTATTTT.

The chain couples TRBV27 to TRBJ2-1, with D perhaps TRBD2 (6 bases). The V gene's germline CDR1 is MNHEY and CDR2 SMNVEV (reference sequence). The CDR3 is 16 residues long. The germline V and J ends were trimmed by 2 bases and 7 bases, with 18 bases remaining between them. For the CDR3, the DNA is TGTGCCAGCAGTTTAGCTTTCGAGACTAGTAGGAATGAGCAGTTCTTC. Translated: CASSLAFETSRNEQFF.

The CDR3 DNA is TGTGCCAGTAGTATCGTGGCTAGCGGGAGGGCGAGAGATACGCAGTATTTT. Its protein product is CASSIVASGRARDTQYF. V and J are TRBV19 and TRBJ2-3; 12 bases match TRBD2. This CDR3 spans 17 amino acids. Germline-derived CDR1 and CDR2 are LNHDA and SQIVND (reference sequence). V lost 3 bases to trimming and J lost 5 bases; unmatched junction nucleotides: 9.

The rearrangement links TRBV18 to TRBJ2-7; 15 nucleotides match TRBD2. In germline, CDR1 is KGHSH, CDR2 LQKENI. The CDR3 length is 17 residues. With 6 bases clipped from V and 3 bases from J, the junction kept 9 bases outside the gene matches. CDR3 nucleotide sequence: TGTGCCAGCTCCCCGGGACAGGGACTAGCGGGAGGCTACGAGCAGTACTTC. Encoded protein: CASSPGQGLAGGYEQYF. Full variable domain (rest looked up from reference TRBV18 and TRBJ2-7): NAGVMQNPRHLVRRRGQEARLRCSPMKGHSHVYWYRQLPEEGLKFMVYLQKENIIDESGMPKERFSAEFPKEGPSILRIQQVVRGDSAAYFCASSPGQGLAGGYEQYFGPGTRLTVT.

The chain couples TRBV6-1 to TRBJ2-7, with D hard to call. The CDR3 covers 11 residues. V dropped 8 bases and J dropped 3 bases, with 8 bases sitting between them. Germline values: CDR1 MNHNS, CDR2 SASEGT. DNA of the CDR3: TGTGCCAGCCGGGCCTTCTACGAGCAGTACTTC. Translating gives CASRAFYEQYF.

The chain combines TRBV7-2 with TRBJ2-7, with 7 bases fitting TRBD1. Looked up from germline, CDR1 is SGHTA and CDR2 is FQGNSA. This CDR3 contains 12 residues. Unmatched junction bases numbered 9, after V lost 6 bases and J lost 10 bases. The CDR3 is CASSATGASQYF. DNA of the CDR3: TGTGCCAGCAGTGCAACAGGGGCCTCTCAGTACTTC.

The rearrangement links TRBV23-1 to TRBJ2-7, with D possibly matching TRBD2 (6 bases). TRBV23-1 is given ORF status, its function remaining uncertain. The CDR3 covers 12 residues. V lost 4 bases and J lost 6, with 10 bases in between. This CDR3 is CASSPLGGEQYF. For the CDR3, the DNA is TGCGCCAGCAGTCCCCTCGGGGGCGAGCAGTACTTC.

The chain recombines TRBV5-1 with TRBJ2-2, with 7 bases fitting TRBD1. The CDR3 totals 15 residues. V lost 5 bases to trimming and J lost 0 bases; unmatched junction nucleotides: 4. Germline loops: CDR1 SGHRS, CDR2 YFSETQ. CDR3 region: CASRRQGANTGELFF. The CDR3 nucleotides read TGCGCCAGCAGACGACAGGGCGCGAACACCGGGGAGCTGTTTTTT.

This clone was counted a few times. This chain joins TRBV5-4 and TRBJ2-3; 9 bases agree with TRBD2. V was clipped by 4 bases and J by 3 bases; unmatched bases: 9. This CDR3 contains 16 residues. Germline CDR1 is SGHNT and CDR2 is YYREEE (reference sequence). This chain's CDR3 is CASSPGTSQQTDTQYF. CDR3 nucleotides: TGTGCCAGCAGCCCCGGGACTAGCCAGCAAACAGATACGCAGTATTTT.

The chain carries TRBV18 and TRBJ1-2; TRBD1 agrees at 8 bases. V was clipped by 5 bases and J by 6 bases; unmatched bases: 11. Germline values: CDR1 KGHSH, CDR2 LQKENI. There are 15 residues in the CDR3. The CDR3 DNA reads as TGTGCCAGCTCATGGGACAGGAATAGTCCCCATGGCTACACCTTC. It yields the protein CASSWDRNSPHGYTF.

Here the CDR3 DNA reads TGTGCCAGTAGTCATTATCCCCGTGAGTTCCCTGAGCAGTTCTTC. This encodes CASSHYPREFPEQFF. The chain has TRBV19 and TRBJ2-1; D gene uncertain. This CDR3 has 15 amino acids. With 5 bases removed from V and 9 bases from J, the gap between germline ends came to 20 bases. Germline V gives CDR1 LNHDA, CDR2 SQIVND (reference sequence).

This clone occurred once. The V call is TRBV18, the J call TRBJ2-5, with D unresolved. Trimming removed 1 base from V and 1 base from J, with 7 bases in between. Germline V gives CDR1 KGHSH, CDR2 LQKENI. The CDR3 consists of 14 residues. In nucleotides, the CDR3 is TGTGCCAGCTCACCACGAGGAACCCAAGAGACCCAGTACTTC. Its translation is CASSPRGTQETQYF.

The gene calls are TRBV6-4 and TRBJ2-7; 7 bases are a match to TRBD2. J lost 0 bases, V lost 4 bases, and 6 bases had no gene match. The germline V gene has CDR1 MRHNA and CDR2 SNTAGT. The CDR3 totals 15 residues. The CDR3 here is CASSGSGGSSYEQYF. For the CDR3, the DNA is TGTGCCAGCAGTGGGTCCGGCGGGAGCTCCTACGAGCAGTACTTC.

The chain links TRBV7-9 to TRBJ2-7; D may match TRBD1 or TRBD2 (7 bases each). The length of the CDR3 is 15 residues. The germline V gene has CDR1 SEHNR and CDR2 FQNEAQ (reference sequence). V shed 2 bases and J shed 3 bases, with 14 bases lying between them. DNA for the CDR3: TGTGCCAGCAGCTTAAGACAGGGAGGGAACTACGAGCAGTACTTC. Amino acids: CASSLRQGGNYEQYF.

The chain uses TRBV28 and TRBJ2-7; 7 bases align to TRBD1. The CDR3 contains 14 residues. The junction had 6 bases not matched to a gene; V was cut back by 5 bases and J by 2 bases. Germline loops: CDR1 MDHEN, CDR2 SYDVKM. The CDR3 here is CASSEQGQPYEQYF. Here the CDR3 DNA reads TGTGCCAGCAGTGAACAGGGACAGCCCTACGAGCAGTACTTC.

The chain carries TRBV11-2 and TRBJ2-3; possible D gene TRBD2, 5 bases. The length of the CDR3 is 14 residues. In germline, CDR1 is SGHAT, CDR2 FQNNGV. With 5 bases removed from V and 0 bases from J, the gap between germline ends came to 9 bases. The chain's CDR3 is CASSQEGSTDTQYF. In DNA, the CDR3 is TGTGCCAGCAGCCAAGAGGGTAGCACAGATACGCAGTATTTT.

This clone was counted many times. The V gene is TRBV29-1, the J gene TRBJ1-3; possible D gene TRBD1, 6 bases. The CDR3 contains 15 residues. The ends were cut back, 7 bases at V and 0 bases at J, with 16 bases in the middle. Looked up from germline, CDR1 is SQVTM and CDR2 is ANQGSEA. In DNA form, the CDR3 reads TGCAGCGCTGGGGGAGGGGGGCTCTCTGGAAACACCATATATTTT. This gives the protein CSAGGGGLSGNTIYF.

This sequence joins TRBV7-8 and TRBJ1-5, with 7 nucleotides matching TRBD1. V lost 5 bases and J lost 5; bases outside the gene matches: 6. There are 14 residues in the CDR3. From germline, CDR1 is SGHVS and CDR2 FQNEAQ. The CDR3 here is CASSPRDSYQPQHF. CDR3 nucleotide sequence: TGTGCCAGCAGCCCCCGGGACAGCTATCAGCCCCAGCATTTT.

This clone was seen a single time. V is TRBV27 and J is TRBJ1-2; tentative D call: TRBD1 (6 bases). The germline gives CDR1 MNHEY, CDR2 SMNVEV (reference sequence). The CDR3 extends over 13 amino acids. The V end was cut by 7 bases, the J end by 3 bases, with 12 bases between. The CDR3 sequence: CASKKGEDYGYTF. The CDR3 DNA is TGTGCCAGCAAGAAGGGGGAGGACTATGGCTACACCTTC.

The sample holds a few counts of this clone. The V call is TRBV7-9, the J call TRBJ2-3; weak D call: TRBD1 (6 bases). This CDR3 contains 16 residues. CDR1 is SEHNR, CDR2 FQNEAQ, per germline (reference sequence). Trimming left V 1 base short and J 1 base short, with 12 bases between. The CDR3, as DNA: TGTGCCAGCAGCTTAGATGGGGCAGGGGGCACAGATACGCAGTATTTT. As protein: CASSLDGAGGTDTQYF.

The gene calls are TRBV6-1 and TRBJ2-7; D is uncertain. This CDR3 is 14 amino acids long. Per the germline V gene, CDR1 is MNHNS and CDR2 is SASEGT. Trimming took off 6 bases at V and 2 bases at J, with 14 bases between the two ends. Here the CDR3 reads CASRDGRLTYEQYF. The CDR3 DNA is TGTGCCAGCAGGGACGGAAGGTTGACCTACGAGCAGTACTTC.

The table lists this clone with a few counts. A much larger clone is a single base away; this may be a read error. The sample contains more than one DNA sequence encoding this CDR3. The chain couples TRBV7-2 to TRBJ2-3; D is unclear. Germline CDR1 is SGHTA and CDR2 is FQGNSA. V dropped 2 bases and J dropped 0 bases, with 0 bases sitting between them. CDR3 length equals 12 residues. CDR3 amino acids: CASSLSTDTQYF. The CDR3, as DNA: TGTGCCAGCAGCTTAAGCACAGATACGCAGTATTTT.

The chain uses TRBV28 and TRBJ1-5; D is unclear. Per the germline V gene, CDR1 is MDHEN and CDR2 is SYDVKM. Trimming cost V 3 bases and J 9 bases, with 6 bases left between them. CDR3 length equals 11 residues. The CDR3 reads CASSFSRPQHF. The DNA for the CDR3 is TGTGCCAGCAGTTTCTCACGGCCCCAGCATTTT.

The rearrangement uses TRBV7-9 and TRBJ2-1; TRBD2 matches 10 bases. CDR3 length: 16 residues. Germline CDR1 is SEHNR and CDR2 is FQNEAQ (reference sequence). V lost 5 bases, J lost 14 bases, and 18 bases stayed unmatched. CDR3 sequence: CASSPQLAGEELREFF. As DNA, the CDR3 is TGTGCCAGCAGCCCCCAGCTAGCGGGAGAGGAACTTCGGGAGTTCTTC.

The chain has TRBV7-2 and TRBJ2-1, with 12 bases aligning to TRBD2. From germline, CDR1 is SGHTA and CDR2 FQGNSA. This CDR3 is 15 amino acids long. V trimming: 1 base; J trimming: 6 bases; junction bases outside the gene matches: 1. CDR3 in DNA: TGTGCCAGCAGCTTAGGGACTAGCGGGGCCAATGAGCAGTTCTTC. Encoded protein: CASSLGTSGANEQFF.

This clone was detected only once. The CDR3 nucleotides are TGCGCCAGCAGCCAAGTAAGCGGGAGGGCAGGTCGCGAGCAGTACTTC. This codes for CASSQVSGRAGREQYF. The chain joins TRBV4-1 to TRBJ2-7, with 10 nucleotides matching TRBD2. J lost 6 bases, V lost 1 base, and 9 bases had no gene match. The CDR3 contains 16 residues. Germline V CDR1 and CDR2: MGHRA, YSYEKL.